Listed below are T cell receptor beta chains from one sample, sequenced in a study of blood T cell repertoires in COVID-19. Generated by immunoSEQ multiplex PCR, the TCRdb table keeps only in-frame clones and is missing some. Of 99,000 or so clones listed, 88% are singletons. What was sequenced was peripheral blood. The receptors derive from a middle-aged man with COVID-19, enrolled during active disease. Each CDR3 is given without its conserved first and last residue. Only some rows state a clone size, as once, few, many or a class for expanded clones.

ASSTRQGLNDLASSGANVLT | TRBJ2-6 | TRBV9 | -
ASSVAPLYEQY | TRBJ2-7 | TRBV9 | -
SVDRSLEAF | TRBJ1-1 | TRBV29-1 | -
ASSIDRAGGLLSNYGYT | TRBJ1-2 | TRBV19 | once
ASRAGVQETQY | TRBJ2-5 | TRBV27 | -
ATRGGNGYEQY | TRBJ2-7 | TRBV10-3 | -
ASSLDRGYNSPLH | TRBJ1-6 | TRBV5-1 | -
ASSLGGANYNEQF | TRBJ2-1 | TRBV5-4 | -
ASSGTGLTGELF | TRBJ2-2 | TRBV5-1 | -
ASSQDTGTVNTEAF | TRBJ1-1 | TRBV4-2 | -
ASRPSGSSGYNEQF | TRBJ2-1 | TRBV28 | -
ASTRAGGYGELF | TRBJ2-2 | TRBV6-5 | -
ASSLAGTAYEQY | TRBJ2-7 | TRBV11-2 | -
ASTSPTGGTEAF | TRBJ1-1 | TRBV28 | -
ASSPTGLLMNTEAF | TRBJ1-1 | TRBV7-9 | -
ASLVNIYYGYT | TRBJ1-2 | TRBV2 | -
ASSPGGGGHYEQY | TRBJ2-7 | TRBV7-9 | -
AWGGPVNTEAF | TRBJ1-1 | TRBV30 | few
ASSPDRDRAQH | TRBJ1-5 | TRBV6-5 | -
ASRSWIRDYGYT | TRBJ1-2 | TRBV2 | once
ASSRVAGANEQF | TRBJ2-1 | TRBV11-2 | -
SVGSWYGSPTEAF | TRBJ1-1 | TRBV29-1 | once